Below, 20 T cell receptor beta chains from the same sample are listed, as sequenced in a study of shared clonotypes between healthy human individuals. Data came from immunoSEQ multiplex PCR; TCRdb stores just in-frame clones and leaves some out. The sample consists of hundreds of thousands of clones, around 92% of them appearing once. CD45RO-negative, CCR7-selected cells formed the naive CD8 fraction, which excluded terminally differentiated effector memory CD45RA+ cells. Sample: naive CD8+ T cells sorted from blood. The origin of the receptors is a man aged 30 to 45 in good health.

The chain carries TRBV28 and TRBJ2-3; possible D gene TRBD2, 6 bases. Trimming shortened V by 6 bases and J by 4 bases, and 20 bases separated the two germline ends. Germline loops: CDR1 MDHEN, CDR2 SYDVKM. CDR3 length equals 16 residues. The CDR3 nucleotides are TGTGCCAGCAGCCCACCCCAGACTAGAACGGCAGATACGCAGTATTTT. Residues: CASSPPQTRTADTQYF.

CDR3 in DNA: TGTGCCAGCACCGCTCCGGGGGCGCAAGCGGGCACCGGGGAGCTGTTTTTT. This sequence encodes CASTAPGAQAGTGELFF. The gene calls are TRBV27 and TRBJ2-2; D may match TRBD1 or TRBD2 (6 bases each). The V end was cut by 7 bases, the J end by 4 bases, with 22 bases between. From germline, CDR1 is MNHEY and CDR2 SMNVEV (reference sequence). The CDR3 totals 17 residues.

The chain joins TRBV7-2 to TRBJ2-7; 13 bases are a match to TRBD2. Trimming at V came to 0 bases and at J to 0 bases, leaving 2 bases not matched to a gene. CDR3 length: 17 amino acids. Germline CDR1 reads SGHTA; CDR2 reads FQGNSA. For the CDR3, the DNA is TGTGCCAGCAGCTTAGCCGGGACTAGCGGGGACTCCTACGAGCAGTACTTC. Translation: CASSLAGTSGDSYEQYF.

This chain connects TRBV4-1 to TRBJ2-7; 9 positions agree with TRBD1. The V gene end was trimmed by 3 bases and the J gene end by 0 bases; junction bases not matched to a gene: 12. Germline CDR1 reads MGHRA; CDR2 reads YSYEKL. The CDR3 contains 18 residues. The CDR3, as DNA: TGCGCCAGCAGCCACCACCCCCCCACACAGGGGGCCTCCTACGAGCAGTACTTC. Its protein is CASSHHPPTQGASYEQYF.

The chain has TRBV2 and TRBJ1-1; D gene uncertain. The V gene lost 8 bases and the J gene lost 7 bases, with 14 bases spanning the gap. The CDR3 has 12 residues. Germline loops: CDR1 SNHLY, CDR2 FYNNEI. CDR3: CASRLPVLEAFF. The CDR3 bases are TGTGCCAGCCGTTTACCAGTTCTTGAAGCTTTCTTT.

V gene TRBV5-4 combines with J gene TRBJ2-1; a possible D gene is TRBD1 (5 bases). Germline assignment: CDR1 SGHNT and CDR2 YYREEE (reference sequence). The CDR3 has 16 residues. Trimming took off 4 bases at V and 6 bases at J, with 20 bases between the two ends. The CDR3 DNA sequence: TGTGCCAGCAGCCTGGATGACAGCCCCAGTTCCAATGAGCAGTTCTTC. Translation gives CASSLDDSPSSNEQFF.

In this sample, this clone turned up a few times. The J gene is TRBJ2-2, the V gene TRBV7-8; D is unclear. The V end lost 5 bases, the J end lost 8 bases, and 3 bases lay between the germline ends. Germline V gives CDR1 SGHVS, CDR2 FQNEAQ. This CDR3 has 10 residues. In DNA form, the CDR3 reads TGTGCCAGCAGCCAGGGGGAGCTGTTTTTT. Encoded protein: CASSQGELFF. Supplemented by reference TRBV7-8 and TRBJ2-2, the full variable domain reads GAGVSQSPRYKVAKRGQDVALRCDPISGHVSLFWYQQALGQGPEFLTYFQNEAQLDKSGLPSDRFFAERPEGSVSTLKIQRTQQEDSAVYLCASSQGELFFGEGSRLTVL.

A word on this clone: Other DNA sequences of this sample code for an identical CDR3. V usage is TRBV29-1 and J usage is TRBJ2-2, with no clear D. The germline CDR1 and CDR2 sequences are SQVTM and ANQGSEA. Trimming shortened V by 4 bases and J by 1 base, and 4 bases separated the two germline ends. The CDR3 runs to 12 residues. This CDR3 reads CSVAGNTGELFF. Written as DNA, the CDR3 is TGCAGCGTTGCAGGGAACACCGGGGAGCTGTTTTTT.

Concerning this clone: The junction differs from germline at one of its ends, possibly a read error. The chain is built from TRBV11-2 and TRBJ2-1, with D perhaps matching TRBD2 (6 bases). CDR3 size: 15 residues. The germline CDR1 and CDR2 sequences are SGHAT and FQNNGV. The CDR3 DNA reads as TGTGCCAGCAGCCTAGAGATGGCGGGACTTGGAGAGCAGTTCTTC. Protein sequence: CASSLEMAGLGEQFF.

This chain connects TRBV6-1 to TRBJ1-1; TRBD1 is a possible D gene (5 bases). Germline CDR1 reads MNHNS; CDR2 reads SASEGT. Trimming left V 2 bases short and J 4 bases short, with 23 bases between. The CDR3 extends over 18 amino acids. The CDR3 sequence: CASSESKGRGFSGTEAFF. The CDR3 DNA reads as TGTGCCAGCAGTGAAAGTAAGGGGCGCGGGTTCTCGGGCACTGAAGCTTTCTTT.

The chain couples TRBV18 to TRBJ1-2, with TRBD1 matching over 9 bases. Germline lookup yields CDR1 KGHSH and CDR2 LQKENI. This CDR3 region has 15 residues. The V segment lost 3 bases and the J segment 3 bases; nucleotides outside the gene matches: 5. CDR3 sequence reads: CASSPNRDRDYGYTF. In DNA, the CDR3 is TGTGCCAGCTCACCTAATAGGGACAGGGACTATGGCTACACCTTC.

V and J are TRBV28 and TRBJ2-7; TRBD1 agrees at 7 bases. CDR1 MDHEN and CDR2 SYDVKM come from the germline V gene. This CDR3 has 16 amino acids. The trim removed 2 bases at V and 2 bases at J, leaving 9 bases unmatched. This CDR3 reads CASSLPPRQGAYEQYF. CDR3 bases: TGTGCCAGCAGTTTACCCCCGAGACAGGGTGCCTACGAGCAGTACTTC.

V and J are TRBV6-5 and TRBJ2-3; D gene uncertain. This CDR3 spans 14 amino acids. The V end lost 0 bases, the J end lost 10 bases, and 14 bases lay between the germline ends. The germline gives CDR1 MNHEY, CDR2 SVGAGI. The CDR3 DNA is TGTGCCAGCAGTTACTCTAGCTGGGTCGAGCCGCAGTATTTT. This gives the protein CASSYSSWVEPQYF.

The CDR3 reads CASSLEGLAGVDTGELFF. CDR3 nucleotides: TGTGCCAGCAGCTTAGAGGGGTTGGCAGGGGTAGACACCGGGGAGCTGTTTTTT. J is TRBJ2-2 and V is TRBV11-2; the D gene is possibly TRBD1 (6 bases). The CDR3 length is 18 residues. V was cut by 0 bases and J by 3 bases, with 17 bases left in between. The germline V gene has CDR1 SGHAT and CDR2 FQNNGV.

The chain links TRBV29-1 to TRBJ2-1; unclear D gene. The V and J ends lost 6 bases and 10 bases respectively, with 22 bases between them. This CDR3 has 14 amino acids. CDR1 is SQVTM and CDR2 is ANQGSEA in the germline V gene. In nucleotides, the CDR3 is TGCAGCGTAGTTACTCTCCCTTCGGTTGGGGAGCAGTTCTTC. This translates into CSVVTLPSVGEQFF.

The chain links TRBV5-4 to TRBJ2-1, with D possibly matching TRBD2 (7 bases). In germline, CDR1 is SGHNT, CDR2 YYREEE (reference sequence). V shed 2 bases and J shed 6 bases, with 21 bases lying between them. The length of the CDR3 is 17 residues. The CDR3 spells CASSFPPGAGAPNEQFF. CDR3 DNA sequence: TGTGCCAGCAGCTTTCCCCCAGGGGCGGGAGCTCCCAATGAGCAGTTCTTC. Supplemented by reference TRBV5-4 and TRBJ2-1, the full variable domain reads ETGVTQSPTHLIKTRGQQVTLRCSSQSGHNTVSWYQQALGQGPQFIFQYYREEENGRGNFPPRFSGLQFPNYSSELNVNALELDDSALYLCASSFPPGAGAPNEQFFGPGTRLTVL.

This chain uses TRBV15 with TRBJ2-6; D gene uncertain. Trimming took 3 bases from V and 0 from J, leaving 6 bases between them. The CDR3 runs to 15 residues. Germline values: CDR1 LNHNV, CDR2 YYDKDF (reference sequence). CDR3 in DNA: TGTGCCACCAGCAGCTCCTTCTCTGGGGCCAACGTCCTGACTTTC. Its protein product is CATSSSFSGANVLTF.

This clone was recorded only once. The gene calls are TRBV11-2 and TRBJ2-1, with a possible D match to TRBD2 (5 bases). Germline CDR1 SGHAT, CDR2 FQNNGV. V was cut by 3 bases and J by 8 bases, with 8 bases left in between. CDR3 size: 12 residues. For the CDR3, the DNA is TGTGCCAGCAGCTTTCTGGAGGATGAGCAGTTCTTC. Residues: CASSFLEDEQFF.

The V gene is TRBV14, the J gene TRBJ2-7; D gene uncertain. CDR1 is SGHDN, CDR2 FVKESK, per germline. The CDR3 has 11 amino acids. V was trimmed by 4 bases and J by 3 bases, leaving 4 bases between them. In DNA form, the CDR3 reads TGTGCCAGCAGCCGAAGCTACGAGCAGTACTTC. It specifies CASSRSYEQYF. Looking up the rest from reference TRBV14 and TRBJ2-7 gives the full variable domain: EAGVTQFPSHSVIEKGQTVTLRCDPISGHDNLYWYRRVMGKEIKFLLHFVKESKQDESGMPNNRFLAERTGGTYSTLKVQPAELEDSGVYFCASSRSYEQYFGPGTRLTVT.

The chain carries TRBV5-4 and TRBJ2-7, with TRBD2 identical over 13 bases. In germline, CDR1 is SGHNT, CDR2 YYREEE (reference sequence). The J segment lost 4 bases and the V segment lost 1 base, leaving 5 bases of the junction unmatched. The CDR3 spans 16 residues. The CDR3 region has the DNA TGTGCCAGCAGCTTGTCCGGGACTAGCGGGAATTACGAGCAGTACTTC. It is translated as CASSLSGTSGNYEQYF.